The 25 T cell receptor beta chains below all came from one sample that was sequenced in a study of blood T cell repertoires in COVID-19. Here immunoSEQ multiplex PCR was the method, and the copy in TCRdb shows in-frame clones only, minus some. Of around 300,000 clones listed, approximately 86% are singletons. Sequencing input: PBMCs or T cells enriched from blood (not recorded which). Every receptor here comes from a woman aged 18-29 years who had recovered from COVID-19.

V and J are TRBV4-1 and TRBJ1-6; 7 bases are shared with TRBD1. The CDR3 is 15 residues long. Germline V gene sequence: CDR1 MGHRA, CDR2 YSYEKL. The V and J ends lost 5 bases and 8 bases, in that order; junction bases with no gene match: 9. The CDR3, as DNA: TGCGCCAGCAGCTATCTAGGGCAGGGGGATTCACCCCTCCACTTT. Protein sequence: CASSYLGQGDSPLHF.

The chain carries TRBV7-2 and TRBJ2-5, with D possibly TRBD1 on 5 matching bases. Trimming removed 5 bases at V and 2 bases at J, with 15 bases between. Per germline, CDR1 SGHTA and CDR2 FQGNSA. The CDR3 loop spans 15 amino acids. CDR3 in DNA: TGTGCCAGCAGCCAAGCCAACAGGCCTCAAGAGACCCAGTACTTC. Protein sequence: CASSQANRPQETQYF.

The CDR3 nucleotides are TGTGCCAGCAGGGGGGACAGTGCAAACCAGGGCTATGGCTACACCTTC. Protein sequence: CASRGDSANQGYGYTF. The V and J genes are TRBV2 and TRBJ1-2, with 7 bases matching TRBD1. This CDR3 comprises 16 residues. Trimming removed 6 bases from V and 4 bases from J; junction bases left unmatched: 14. Germline-derived CDR1 and CDR2 are SNHLY and FYNNEI.

V and J are TRBV13 and TRBJ2-7; TRBD1 might be the D (6 bases). The CDR3 loop spans 14 amino acids. Germline loops: CDR1 PRHDT, CDR2 FYEKMQ (reference sequence). V was shortened by 4 bases and J by 2 bases, with 12 bases between the two germline ends. The CDR3 protein is CASSSGRGTYEQYF. In DNA form, the CDR3 reads TGTGCCAGCAGCTCCGGAAGGGGGACCTACGAGCAGTACTTC.

This clone was seen a single time. The chain carries TRBV9 and TRBJ2-7; D is perhaps TRBD2 (6 bases). The CDR3 is made up of 17 amino acids. The germline V and J ends were trimmed by 4 bases and 5 bases, with 25 bases remaining between them. CDR1 SGDLS and CDR2 YYNGEE come from the germline V gene. The CDR3 DNA reads TGTGCCAGCAGCCCCCACGGCGGGGAGAACCCCCACAACGAGCAGTACTTC. Protein product: CASSPHGGENPHNEQYF.

The rearrangement uses TRBV25-1 and TRBJ1-3, with D maybe TRBD1 (5 bases). V gave up 2 bases and J gave up 8 bases, with 16 bases separating them. This CDR3 region has 15 residues. Germline V gene lookup returns CDR1 MGHDK and CDR2 SYGVNS. The CDR3 region has the DNA TGTGCCAGCAGTGAAGGGGGGGACGCTTTGGACACCATATATTTT. Residues: CASSEGGDALDTIYF.

This rearrangement joins TRBV10-1 to TRBJ2-1; D possibly corresponds to TRBD2 (7 bases). The germline V and J ends were trimmed by 3 bases and 8 bases, with 17 bases remaining between them. The CDR3 runs 15 residues. The V gene's germline CDR1 is WNHNN and CDR2 SYGVQD (reference sequence). CDR3 bases: TGCGCCAGCAGTGAAGTGGGGGGGGGCCTGGATGAGCAGTTCTTC. Its translation: CASSEVGGGLDEQFF.

The chain is built from TRBV3-1 (or the pseudogene TRBV3-2) and TRBJ1-1, with 7 bases matching TRBD1. Germline CDR1 is LGHDT and CDR2 is YNNKEL (reference sequence). V dropped 11 bases and J dropped 8; count of bases not matched to a gene: 14. This CDR3 region has 13 residues. The CDR3 loop is CACGWRQGGEAFF. The DNA for the CDR3 is TGTGCCTGTGGGTGGCGACAGGGAGGCGAAGCTTTCTTT.

This chain uses TRBV10-2 with TRBJ2-1, with 7 nucleotides matching TRBD1. The CDR3 has 13 amino acids. The germline V gene encodes CDR1 WSHSY and CDR2 SAAADI. V lost 7 bases to trimming and J lost 9 bases; unmatched junction nucleotides: 9. CDR3 DNA sequence: TGCGCCAGCACCCTACAGGGGCAGGGTGAGCAGTTCTTC. This sequence encodes CASTLQGQGEQFF.

This chain uses TRBV11-3 with TRBJ1-3; possibly TRBD1 for D (6 bases). This CDR3 spans 16 amino acids. Per germline, CDR1 SGHNT and CDR2 YENEEA. Trimming pared 5 bases from V and 4 bases from J, leaving 18 bases between. The CDR3 here is CASSLRRGGQGNTIYF. The CDR3 nucleotides are TGTGCCAGCAGCCTTCGAAGGGGGGGGCAAGGAAACACCATATATTTT.

V gene TRBV20-1 combines with J gene TRBJ1-1; no reliable D call. Germline values: CDR1 DFQATT, CDR2 SNEGSKA (reference sequence). This CDR3 has 11 residues. The CDR3 bases are TGCAGGAGAACAGAGAACACTGAAGCTTTCTTT. Protein: CRRTENTEAFF.

This sequence joins TRBV23-1 and TRBJ2-7; 9 bases are shared with TRBD1. TRBV23-1 is an ORF for which the function is uncertain. The CDR3 is 15 amino acids. Unmatched junction bases numbered 20, after V lost 8 bases and J lost 12 bases. The CDR3 DNA reads as TGCGCCAGCGGACCGTCCGGGGACAGGGCCTCAAGGGGGTACTTC. It translates to CASGPSGDRASRGYF.

This clone showed up just once. The chain couples TRBV27 to TRBJ2-6; TRBD1 agrees at 12 bases. In germline, CDR1 is MNHEY, CDR2 SMNVEV (reference sequence). J lost 3 bases, V lost 5 bases, and 14 bases had no gene match. This CDR3 has 20 residues. CDR3 nucleotides: TGTGCCAGCAGTCCTCGCTCCCCGGGACAGGGGGCAGGTGGGGCCAACGTCCTGACTTTC. It specifies CASSPRSPGQGAGGANVLTF.

This clone was seen a single time. The chain has TRBV27 and TRBJ2-1; TRBD1 matches at 7 bases. CDR3 length: 16 amino acids. The J segment lost 0 bases and the V segment lost 3 bases, leaving 5 bases of the junction unmatched. In germline, CDR1 is MNHEY, CDR2 SMNVEV (reference sequence). The CDR3 coding sequence is TGTGCCAGCAGTTTCCAGACAGGGAGCTCCTACAATGAGCAGTTCTTC. This sequence encodes CASSFQTGSSYNEQFF.

This chain uses TRBV20-1 with TRBJ1-2, with D unclear. The V gene's germline CDR1 is DFQATT and CDR2 SNEGSKA (reference sequence). The CDR3 covers 9 residues. The CDR3 loop reads CSVYYGYTF. The CDR3 nucleotides are TGCAGCGTGTACTATGGCTACACCTTC.

V is TRBV6-2 or TRBV6-3 and J is TRBJ2-2, with 9 bases identical to TRBD2. This CDR3 contains 19 residues. V shed 4 bases and J 3 bases; nucleotides not matched to a gene: 15. Germline-derived CDR1 and CDR2 are MNHEY and SVGEGT. As DNA, the CDR3 is TGTGCCAGCAGTTCAGGTCGGTTAGCGGGAGATACGGACACCGGGGAGCTGTTTTTT. Translating it yields CASSSGRLAGDTDTGELFF.

This clone occurred once. An end of the junction differs from the germline gene, which may be a read error. The chain carries TRBV6-1 and TRBJ1-1; 7 nucleotides agree with TRBD1. Germline CDR1 is MNHNS and CDR2 is SASEGT. CDR3 length: 14 amino acids. In DNA, the CDR3 is TGTGCCAGCAGGGAAGACAGGGTTCGAACTGAAGCTTTCTTT. Its protein product is CASREDRVRTEAFF.

This clone was observed once. This chain connects TRBV10-1 to TRBJ1-1, with 8 positions matching TRBD1. Germline assignment: CDR1 WNHNN and CDR2 SYGVQD (reference sequence). Trimming removed 2 bases from V and 0 bases from J; junction bases left unmatched: 14. This CDR3 is 19 amino acids long. The DNA of the CDR3 is TGCGCCAGCAGTGAGCCCGATAGGGACAGGTACATCATGAACACTGAAGCTTTCTTT. Encoded protein: CASSEPDRDRYIMNTEAFF.

This chain uses TRBV11-2 with TRBJ2-1; 11 nucleotides line up with TRBD2. CDR3 length: 15 amino acids. The germline V gene encodes CDR1 SGHAT and CDR2 FQNNGV. V was clipped by 5 bases and J by 9 bases; unmatched bases: 9. CDR3 DNA sequence: TGTGCCAGCAGCCCCATAGCGGGAGGGACCGCTGAGCAGTTCTTC. This encodes CASSPIAGGTAEQFF.

The chain uses TRBV7-8 and TRBJ2-7, with 14 nucleotides matching TRBD2. V lost 8 bases, J lost 0 bases, and 12 bases stayed unmatched. CDR1 and CDR2 (germline): SGHVS, FQNEAQ. The length of the CDR3 is 18 residues. The CDR3 sequence is CASSKGTSGREYSYEQYF. The CDR3 bases are TGTGCCAGCTCGAAGGGGACTAGCGGGAGAGAGTACTCCTACGAGCAGTACTTC.

The sample holds one count of this clone. The chain recombines TRBV6-2 or TRBV6-3 with TRBJ1-1; 7 bases agree with TRBD1. CDR3 length: 14 amino acids. Germline V gives CDR1 MNHEY, CDR2 SVGEGT. V lost 5 bases, J lost 6 bases, and 9 bases stayed unmatched. The CDR3 bases are TGTGCCAGCAGTCCCTTACAGGGGCTCCCTGAAGCTTTCTTT. It encodes CASSPLQGLPEAFF.

This clone was observed once. The chain has TRBV19 and TRBJ1-2; TRBD1 matches 11 bases. V gave up 2 bases and J gave up 5 bases; unmatched junction bases: 10. Per germline, CDR1 LNHDA and CDR2 SQIVND (reference sequence). This CDR3 contains 17 residues. The CDR3 bases are TGTGCCAGTAGTATAACCGGACAGGGGGCTCTCCGATATGGCTACACCTTC. Protein: CASSITGQGALRYGYTF.

V usage is TRBV7-6 and J usage is TRBJ1-1; D is undetermined. Deletions cut 5 bases from V and 5 bases from J, with 12 bases between. In germline, CDR1 is SGHVS, CDR2 FNYEAQ. The CDR3 length is 13 residues. CDR3 residues: CASSRSLATEAFF. The CDR3 DNA reads as TGTGCCAGCAGCCGATCATTGGCTACTGAAGCTTTCTTT.

The J gene is TRBJ2-6, the V gene TRBV7-3; 7 bases fit TRBD1. V was clipped by 1 base and J by 4 bases; unmatched bases: 7. CDR1 SGHTA and CDR2 FQGTGA come from the germline V gene. This CDR3 contains 17 residues. CDR3 region: CASSLNAGTVGANVLTF. The CDR3 bases are TGTGCCAGCAGCTTAAATGCCGGGACAGTCGGGGCCAACGTCCTGACTTTC.

The V and J genes are TRBV7-9 and TRBJ2-2; D possibly corresponds to TRBD1 (6 bases). V was shortened by 8 bases and J by 2 bases, with 15 bases between the two germline ends. Looked up from germline, CDR1 is SEHNR and CDR2 is FQNEAQ (reference sequence). The CDR3 has 15 amino acids. This CDR3 reads CASRVGQINTGELFF. DNA of the CDR3: TGTGCCAGCCGAGTCGGACAGATAAACACCGGGGAGCTGTTTTTT.